What follows describes a single T cell receptor beta chain. This same CDR3 is encoded by further DNA sequences in the sample. Participants were aged about 18 to 89 years, lived in 25 or so US areas, and enrolled virtually. Participants' reported clinical history set cohort assignment. CDR3 size: 14 residues. Trimming left V 1 base short and J 2 bases short, with 6 bases between. Germline CDR1 reads SEHNR; CDR2 reads FQNEAQ (reference sequence). The method was immunoSEQ multiplex PCR; TCRdb's version includes in-frame clones alone and lacks a portion of them. This table holds over 300,000 clones, roughly 90% found once. This sample is drawn from a study of blood T cell repertoires in COVID-19. For the study at large: Material from acute and convalescent COVID-19 was sourced from the United States, Italy and Spain. PBMCs, B-cell-depleted T cells, or T cells were the source of the cDNA or gDNA that made up the material.

Sequencing input: PBMCs or T cells enriched from blood (not recorded which). The clonotype originates from a woman in her 30s with acute COVID-19. The chain links TRBV7-9 to TRBJ1-3; D is perhaps TRBD1 (5 bases). The CDR3 DNA reads TGTGCCAGCAGCTTAGTAGGGGCTGGAAACACCATATATTTT. Protein: CASSLVGAGNTIYF.